This T cell receptor beta chain was documented in a study of T cells after yellow fever vaccination. Study findings and constraints: Post-booster repertoires contained most primary-vaccination clones again (about 96% CD4, around 88% CD8). Weaker overall was a secondary response that nonetheless peaked faster, on day 5 versus 15.

TCRdb itself ran the 5' RACE reads through MiXCR, one entry per CDR3 protein. The data contain about 350,000 distinct CDR3 sequences, less than 9.5% of them singletons. With regard to this clonotype: Its antigen is unidentified.

The germline CDR1 and CDR2 sequences are SGHAT and FQNNGV. The CDR3 has 15 amino acids. Losses at the gene ends were 5 bases for V and 5 bases for J; bases not matched to a gene: 4. Sequences were derived from PBMCs, sampled 35 to 50 days after the first yellow fever vaccination. The genes are TRBV11-2 and TRBJ2-5, with 14 bases fitting TRBD2. The TCR comes from a man between 18 and 35 years old who received the YFV17D yellow fever vaccine. For the CDR3, the DNA is TGTGCCAGCAGCCCTGGGACTAGCGGGGGTGAGACCCAGTACTTC. Protein product: CASSPGTSGGETQYF.